This entry lists 14 T cell receptor beta chains sequenced from one sample in a study of shared clonotypes between healthy human individuals. Sequencing used immunoSEQ multiplex PCR; TCRdb keeps in-frame clones, though not all of them. Of under 1,100,000 clones in the sample, about 75% were seen once. Sequencing used memory CD4+ T cells sorted from blood. Subset given: CD45RA-negative fraction. The receptors stem from a man aged 18 to 30 in good health.

This clone appeared a single time. The chain combines TRBV5-6 with TRBJ2-7, with 7 bases aligning to TRBD1. Germline CDR1 and CDR2: SGHDT and YYEEEE. V gave up 5 bases and J gave up 4 bases; unmatched junction bases: 9. The CDR3 consists of 14 residues. The CDR3 protein is CASRKQGIGYEQYF. CDR3 sequence (DNA): TGTGCCAGCAGGAAACAGGGGATCGGATACGAGCAGTACTTC.

As regards this clone: Other DNA sequences of this sample code for an identical CDR3. The gene calls are TRBV2 and TRBJ1-5; tentative D call: TRBD1 (5 bases). Trimming left V 6 bases short and J 0 bases short, with 9 bases between. Germline V gene data show CDR1 as SNHLY and CDR2 as FYNNEI. The CDR3 is 14 amino acids. CDR3 sequence (DNA): TGTGCCAGCAGCGACAGTTATAGCAATCAGCCCCAGCATTTT. Its protein product is CASSDSYSNQPQHF.

This clone was seen more than once but under ten times. The chain is built from TRBV5-1 and TRBJ1-2; 9 nucleotides align to TRBD1. CDR1 and CDR2 (germline): SGHRS, YFSETQ. The CDR3 runs to 13 residues. J lost 6 bases, V lost 7 bases, and 7 bases had no gene match. Here the CDR3 DNA reads TGCGCCAGCGGACGGACAGGGGTACATGGCTACACCTTC. It encodes CASGRTGVHGYTF.

This clone has more than one count but fewer than ten. The chain couples TRBV6-6 to TRBJ2-3; D might be TRBD1 or TRBD2, each matching 5 bases. V was shortened by 0 bases and J by 8 bases, with 12 bases between the two germline ends. The CDR3 sequence is 14 residues long. The germline gives CDR1 MNHNY, CDR2 SVGAGI (reference sequence). In nucleotides, the CDR3 is TGTGCCAGCAGTTACTCGGGACCCGAGGGTACGCAGTATTTT. Amino acids: CASSYSGPEGTQYF.

The count of this clone is one. Here the CDR3 DNA reads TGTGCCAGCAGAGGACAGTTGGTCTCCTATAATTCACCCCTCCACTTT. Translated, it gives CASRGQLVSYNSPLHF. The chain couples TRBV7-2 to TRBJ1-6, with TRBD1 as a possible D gene (6 bases). The CDR3 has 16 amino acids. V lost 6 bases to trimming and J lost 0 bases, with 12 bases between them. Germline V CDR1 and CDR2: SGHTA, FQGNSA. Full variable domain (rest looked up from reference TRBV7-2 and TRBJ1-6): GAGVSQSPSNKVTEKGKDVELRCDPISGHTALYWYRQSLGQGLEFLIYFQGNSAPDKSGLPSDRFSAERTGGSVSTLTIQRTQQEDSAVYLCASRGQLVSYNSPLHFGNGTRLTVT.

On this clone itself: The sample carries other DNA sequences with the same CDR3. CDR3 loop: CASSLAGQGYEQYF. Written as DNA, the CDR3 is TGCGCCAGCAGCTTGGCGGGACAGGGCTACGAGCAGTACTTC. The chain uses TRBV5-1 and TRBJ2-7; TRBD1 matches 9 bases. This CDR3 has 14 amino acids. Germline V gene lookup returns CDR1 SGHRS and CDR2 YFSETQ. V dropped 0 bases and J dropped 3; count of bases not matched to a gene: 1.

This chain links TRBV27 with TRBJ2-2, with a tentative D call TRBD1 (6 bases). CDR3 length: 14 amino acids. With 6 bases removed from V and 0 bases from J, the gap between germline ends came to 8 bases. Germline CDR1 is MNHEY and CDR2 is SMNVEV (reference sequence). In nucleotides, the CDR3 is TGTGCCAGCAGGGGGGCCTCGAACACCGGGGAGCTGTTTTTT. As protein: CASRGASNTGELFF.

This clone was counted a few times. The chain employs TRBV6-5 and TRBJ1-1; maybe TRBD1 (6 bases). Germline CDR1 MNHEY, CDR2 SVGAGI. The CDR3 contains 14 residues. V lost 6 bases and J lost 1, with 12 bases in between. The CDR3 is CASSSVTGNTEAFF. Here the CDR3 DNA reads TGTGCCAGCAGCTCCGTGACAGGGAACACTGAAGCTTTCTTT.

This sequence joins TRBV4-1 and TRBJ1-2; possible D gene TRBD1, 6 bases. Trimming cost V 4 bases and J 2 bases, with 8 bases left between them. CDR3 length: 13 residues. Per the germline V gene, CDR1 is MGHRA and CDR2 is YSYEKL. DNA of the CDR3: TGCGCCAGCAGCCGCGGACAGAACTATGGCTACACCTTC. This sequence encodes CASSRGQNYGYTF.

The rearrangement links TRBV28 to TRBJ2-7; 10 bases fit TRBD1. Trimming removed 9 bases from V and 6 bases from J; junction bases left unmatched: 2. The CDR3 contains 11 residues. Germline V gene sequence: CDR1 MDHEN, CDR2 SYDVKM. The CDR3 loop reads CASGTGAEQYF. CDR3 nucleotide sequence: TGTGCCAGTGGGACAGGGGCCGAGCAGTACTTC.

The chain recombines TRBV7-2 with TRBJ1-1; D possibly corresponds to TRBD1 (6 bases). The CDR3 totals 14 residues. In germline, CDR1 is SGHTA, CDR2 FQGNSA. V was pared by 4 bases and J by 3 bases, with 12 bases between. The CDR3 nucleotides are TGTGCCAGCAGCTCGGACAGCGGGTACACTGAAGCTTTCTTT. This codes for CASSSDSGYTEAFF.

This clone was seen only a few times. The DNA of the CDR3 is TGTGCCATCAGTACTAGCGGCGGGGAGCTGTTTTTT. Amino acid sequence: CAISTSGGELFF. V and J are TRBV10-3 and TRBJ2-2; 8 nucleotides agree with TRBD2. The CDR3 is 12 amino acids. The germline V gene encodes CDR1 ENHRY and CDR2 SYGVKD. Trimming at V came to 5 bases and at J to 7 bases, leaving 0 bases not matched to a gene.

This sequence joins TRBV10-3 and TRBJ1-2, with D possibly matching TRBD1 (5 bases). The CDR3 loop spans 15 amino acids. The V gene's germline CDR1 is ENHRY and CDR2 SYGVKD. Trimming shortened V by 3 bases and J by 2 bases, and 13 bases separated the two germline ends. The CDR3 DNA sequence: TGTGCCATCAGTGAATCGGGGGGAGGCAACTATGGCTACACCTTC. It yields the protein CAISESGGGNYGYTF.

The chain uses TRBV28 and TRBJ2-1; D is possibly TRBD1 (6 bases). The CDR3 consists of 13 residues. In germline, CDR1 is MDHEN, CDR2 SYDVKM. Trimming pared 2 bases from V and 12 bases from J, leaving 14 bases between. This CDR3 is CASSLPRGGWQFF. CDR3 DNA sequence: TGTGCCAGCAGTTTACCCAGGGGCGGGTGGCAGTTCTTC.